The 13 T cell receptor beta chains below all came from one sample that was sequenced in a study of a mutant IDH1 vaccine in newly diagnosed glioma. Time point defined: week 23, last vaccination. Every vaccination contained 300 ug of the mutant IDH1 20-mer peptide and was paired with topical imiquimod. TCRdb's copy holds only in-frame clones and misses some; the assay was immunoSEQ multiplex PCR. The sample contains over 35,000 clones, 81% of which appear only once. Antigens for these TCRs are unknown. This sample comprised PBMCs, obtained from a glioma patient whose treatment included an IDH1 peptide vaccine. Every receptor here comes from a man between 35 and 55 years old with glioma.

This clone was detected once. The chain is built from TRBV9 and TRBJ1-6; TRBD1 might be the D (6 bases). This CDR3 spans 14 amino acids. CDR1 is SGDLS, CDR2 YYNGEE, per germline. Trimming cost V 3 bases and J 8 bases, with 12 bases left between them. The CDR3 reads CASSGTASYSPLHF. CDR3 coding DNA: TGTGCCAGCAGCGGGACAGCCTCCTATTCACCCCTCCACTTT.

V usage is TRBV7-8 and J usage is TRBJ2-1; 7 positions match TRBD1. The J segment lost 6 bases and the V segment lost 3 bases, leaving 11 bases of the junction unmatched. CDR1 is SGHVS, CDR2 FQNEAQ, per germline. The CDR3 has 16 residues. CDR3 loop: CASSFSTGSNSNEQFF. DNA for the CDR3: TGTGCCAGCAGCTTTTCGACAGGGTCTAATTCCAATGAGCAGTTCTTC. The entire variable domain, with the rest obtained from reference TRBV7-8 and TRBJ2-1, is as follows: GAGVSQSPRYKVAKRGQDVALRCDPISGHVSLFWYQQALGQGPEFLTYFQNEAQLDKSGLPSDRFFAERPEGSVSTLKIQRTQQEDSAVYLCASSFSTGSNSNEQFFGPGTRLTVL.

About this clone itself: The junction departs from the called germline gene at one end, perhaps through a read error. The DNA of the CDR3 is TGTGCTAGCAGCTTAGCCAGCGGGGCCTGGGAGACCCAGTACTTC. Translating gives CASSLASGAWETQYF. The V gene is TRBV7-7, the J gene TRBJ2-5; 7 bases agree with TRBD2. Per germline, CDR1 SSHAT and CDR2 FNYEAQ (reference sequence). CDR3 size: 15 residues.

The chain uses TRBV10-2 and TRBJ1-5, with D perhaps matching TRBD1 (6 bases). Trimming stripped 0 bases from V and 5 bases from J, with 11 bases between. CDR3 size: 15 residues. Per germline, CDR1 WSHSY and CDR2 SAAADI. The CDR3 nucleotides read TGCGCCAGCAGTGAGTCAGGGGGGTCCTATCAGCCCCAGCATTTT. This encodes CASSESGGSYQPQHF.

As DNA, the CDR3 is TGTGCCATCAGTGAGCCAGGGCCCACCGGGGGAAAAAACATTCAGTACTTC. As protein: CAISEPGPTGGKNIQYF. J is TRBJ2-4 and V is TRBV10-3; D may be TRBD2 (6 bases). The CDR3 contains 17 residues. V was trimmed by 2 bases and J by 4 bases, leaving 18 bases between them. Per the germline V gene, CDR1 is ENHRY and CDR2 is SYGVKD.

The chain employs TRBV29-1 and TRBJ2-3, with unresolved D. V was shortened by 3 bases and J by 6 bases, with 7 bases between the two germline ends. Germline loops: CDR1 SQVTM, CDR2 ANQGSEA. The CDR3 totals 11 residues. In DNA form, the CDR3 reads TGCAGCGTTGACCGAGCCGATACGCAGTATTTT. Translation: CSVDRADTQYF.

This clone was detected only a few times. Written as DNA, the CDR3 is TGTGCTAGTGGTTTGGGGACAGAACACACTGAAGCTTTCTTT. Translating it yields CASGLGTEHTEAFF. The chain uses TRBV12-5 and TRBJ1-1; the D gene is possibly TRBD1 (6 bases). Trimming stripped 1 base from V and 3 bases from J, with 9 bases between. The CDR3 has 14 amino acids. From germline, CDR1 is LGHNT and CDR2 FRNRAP.

The chain joins TRBV29-1 to TRBJ2-3; D is ambiguous. This CDR3 is built from 13 residues. Germline V gene sequence: CDR1 SQVTM, CDR2 ANQGSEA. Trimming shortened V by 5 bases and J by 5 bases, and 14 bases separated the two germline ends. Here the CDR3 reads CSVLAGRLDTQYF. In nucleotides, the CDR3 is TGCAGCGTTCTGGCAGGTCGACTAGATACGCAGTATTTT.

The V call is TRBV6-5, the J call TRBJ1-1; D gene ambiguous. Germline V gene sequence: CDR1 MNHEY, CDR2 SVGAGI. Trimming removed 6 bases at V and 1 base at J, with 9 bases between. CDR3 length equals 13 residues. The CDR3 is CASRLNGNTEAFF. The CDR3 region has the DNA TGTGCCAGCAGACTAAATGGGAACACTGAAGCTTTCTTT.

The CDR3 region is CASSLVGARDHHTDTQYF. DNA for the CDR3: TGTGCCAGCAGCTTAGTGGGGGCCCGGGACCATCACACAGATACGCAGTATTTT. The genes are TRBV5-5 and TRBJ2-3; D may be TRBD1 (6 bases). This CDR3 region has 18 residues. The germline gives CDR1 SGHKS, CDR2 YYEKEE (reference sequence). V lost 2 bases to trimming and J lost 2 bases, with 21 bases between them.

The chain uses TRBV9 and TRBJ2-5; 14 bases fit TRBD2. Germline lookup yields CDR1 SGDLS and CDR2 YYNGEE. This CDR3 spans 17 amino acids. Trimming took 3 bases from V and 4 from J; bases not matched to a gene: 8. The CDR3 is CASSEGGLAGVRETQYF. CDR3 bases: TGTGCCAGCAGCGAGGGGGGACTAGCGGGAGTGCGAGAGACCCAGTACTTC.

The chain uses TRBV7-2 and TRBJ2-3; tentatively, D is TRBD2 (5 bases). Germline-derived CDR1 and CDR2 are SGHTA and FQGNSA. Trimming cost V 1 base and J 3 bases, with 20 bases left between them. The CDR3 is made up of 18 amino acids. The CDR3 reads CASSLEYGVQEVTDTQYF. CDR3 DNA sequence: TGTGCCAGCAGCTTAGAGTATGGGGTCCAGGAGGTGACAGATACGCAGTATTTT.

This chain connects TRBV7-6 to TRBJ2-4; tentative D call: TRBD1 (6 bases). Germline-derived CDR1 and CDR2 are SGHVS and FNYEAQ. The CDR3 sequence is 15 residues long. The germline V and J ends were trimmed by 1 base and 2 bases, with 9 bases remaining between them. CDR3 coding DNA: TGTGCCAGCAGCTTAGTAACAGGGCCCAAAAACATTCAGTACTTC. It codes for CASSLVTGPKNIQYF.